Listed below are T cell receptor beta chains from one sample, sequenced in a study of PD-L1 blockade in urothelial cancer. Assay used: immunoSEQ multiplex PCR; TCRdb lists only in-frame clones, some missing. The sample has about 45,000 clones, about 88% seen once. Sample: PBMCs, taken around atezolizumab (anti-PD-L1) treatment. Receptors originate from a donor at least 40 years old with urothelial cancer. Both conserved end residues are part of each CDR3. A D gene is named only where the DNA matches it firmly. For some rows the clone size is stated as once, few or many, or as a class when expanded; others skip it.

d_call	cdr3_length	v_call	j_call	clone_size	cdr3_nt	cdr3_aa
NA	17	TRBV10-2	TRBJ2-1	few	TGCGCCAGCAGTGAGTCCGGTCCCCTTGGCTCCTACAATGAGCAGTTCTTC	CASSESGPLGSYNEQFF
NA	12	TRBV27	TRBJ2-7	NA	TGTGCCAGCAGTGGCCTAGCGAACGAGCAGTACTTC	CASSGLANEQYF
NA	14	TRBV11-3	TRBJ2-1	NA	TGTGCCAGCAGCCCCCTCGTATCCTACAATGAGCAGTTCTTC	CASSPLVSYNEQFF
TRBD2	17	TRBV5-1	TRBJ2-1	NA	TGCGCCAGCAGCTTTGGGCGCCTAGCGGGAAGGGGCAATGAGCAGTTCTTC	CASSFGRLAGRGNEQFF
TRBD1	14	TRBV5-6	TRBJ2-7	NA	TGTGCCAGCAGCAACTGGGACAGGGTGGGCGAGCAGTACTTC	CASSNWDRVGEQYF
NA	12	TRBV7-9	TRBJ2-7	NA	TGTGCCAGCAGTAGACAAGGTGGTGAGCAGTACTTC	CASSRQGGEQYF
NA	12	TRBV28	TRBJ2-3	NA	TGTGCCAGCAGTTTGGAGCGGAATACGCAGTATTTT	CASSLERNTQYF
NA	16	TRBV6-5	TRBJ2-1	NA	TGTGCCAGCAGTTACGGGCCAGCCCCGCTCTACAATGAGCAGTTCTTC	CASSYGPAPLYNEQFF
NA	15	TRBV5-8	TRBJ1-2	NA	TGTGCCAGCAGCTTGTTTGGCAGTACCGTCTATGGCTACACCTTC	CASSLFGSTVYGYTF
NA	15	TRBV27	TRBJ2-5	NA	TGTGCCAGCAGGATAGGCAGACTAGGCCAAGAGACCCAGTACTTC	CASRIGRLGQETQYF
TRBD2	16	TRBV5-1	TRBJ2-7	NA	TGCGCCAGCAGCCCGACAGCGGCGGGAGGAGGATACGAGCAGTACTTC	CASSPTAAGGGYEQYF
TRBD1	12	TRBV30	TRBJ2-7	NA	TGTGCCTGGGACAGGGGGTCCTACGAGCAGTACTTC	CAWDRGSYEQYF
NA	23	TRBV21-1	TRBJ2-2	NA	TGTGCCAGCAGCAAAGCGCTTTGGGACAGGGACCATACCGGGGATATGGACACCGGGGAGCTGTTTTTT	CASSKALWDRDHTGDMDTGELFF
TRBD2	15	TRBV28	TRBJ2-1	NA	TGTGCCAGCAGCCCAGCGGGAGTCGGCTACAATGAGCAGTTCTTC	CASSPAGVGYNEQFF
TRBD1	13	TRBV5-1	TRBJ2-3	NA	TGCGCCAGCAGCGGGACAGGGTCCGATACGCAGTATTTT	CASSGTGSDTQYF
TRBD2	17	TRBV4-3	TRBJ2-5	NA	TGCGCCAGCAGCCAAGCGGCTAGCGGGAGTGGATGGGAGACCCAGTACTTC	CASSQAASGSGWETQYF
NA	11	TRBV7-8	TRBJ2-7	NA	TGTGCCAGCAGCTTAAGCGGCGAGCAGTACTTC	CASSLSGEQYF
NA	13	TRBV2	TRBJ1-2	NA	TGTGCCAGCAGTGAGATGGCGGGGAGGGGCTACACCTTC	CASSEMAGRGYTF
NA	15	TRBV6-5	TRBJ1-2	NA	TGTGCCAGCAGCAGATCAGGGAATGCTAACTATGGCTACACCTTC	CASSRSGNANYGYTF
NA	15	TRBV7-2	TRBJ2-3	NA	TGTGCCAGCAGCTTAGGTCCAACGAGGGCAGATACGCAGTATTTT	CASSLGPTRADTQYF
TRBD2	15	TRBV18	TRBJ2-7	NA	TGTGCCAGCTCACCTGGGGGAGCTAGCGGGAACGAGCAGTACTTC	CASSPGGASGNEQYF
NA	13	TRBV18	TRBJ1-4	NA	TGTGCCAGCTCACCCGACTCGTATGAAAAACTGTTTTTT	CASSPDSYEKLFF
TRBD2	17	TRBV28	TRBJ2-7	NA	TGTGCCAGCAGTCCGGGACTAGCGGGAGCGCCGTCCTACGAGCAGTACTTC	CASSPGLAGAPSYEQYF